The clone carrying this T cell receptor beta chain was detected many times. The data stem from a study of T cells in Graves' hyperthyroidism and ophthalmopathy. Looking at the study overall: Peripheral blood was drawn at first diagnosis, prior to all treatment.

Amplified regions were TCR beta CDR3 sequences from RNA transcripts. Carried out on the TCR CDR3, a first-round RT-PCR used the HTBI primer set. MiXCR was run by TCRdb on the multiplex PCR reads, yielding one entry per CDR3 protein. The sample lists 600,000 or so distinct CDR3 sequences, 12% to 15% occurring once. The germline CDR1 and CDR2 sequences are SGHNT and YENEEA. Trimming removed 1 base from V and 6 bases from J, with 4 bases in between. CDR3 length: 13 residues. Clinical Activity Scores of at least 3, NOSPECS grades of at least 4 and durations under 3 months characterized ophthalmopathy patients.

The source material was blood. The J gene is TRBJ1-6, the V gene TRBV11-3; D gene unclear. This TCR came from a woman aged 18-29 years with Graves' ophthalmopathy. The CDR3 bases are TGTGCCAGCAGCTTAGGGGCTAATTCACCCCTCCACTTT. Protein: CASSLGANSPLHF.